The entry that follows covers one T cell receptor (beta chain) sequence. As yet, its antigen is unknown. The entry originates in a study of beta chain features in type 1 diabetes. Study-wide context: Age and gender were similar between patients and healthy donors, as were cell yields. Findings of the study overall: Among patients, naive, central memory and Treg TCRB repertoires appeared more similar than among healthy donors.

Germline CDR1 reads MDHEN; CDR2 reads SYDVKM. The CDR3 is 17 residues long. V was pared by 4 bases and J by 5 bases, with 23 bases between. The whole isolated RNA underwent reverse transcription, so sequencing captured expressed TCRB transcripts. Clones were read by immunoSEQ multiplex PCR, and TCRdb kept only the in-frame ones, dropping some. The sample carries hundreds of thousands of clones, 15% to 19% recorded once. Sequencing input: naive CD4+ T cells from blood. This TCR was sampled from a man aged 18 to 29 in good health. The chain combines TRBV28 with TRBJ1-2, with a weak D call TRBD1 (6 bases). CDR3 sequence reads: CASSSHNPDSLGYGYTF. The CDR3 nucleotides read TGTGCCAGCAGTTCCCACAATCCGGACAGCTTAGGTTATGGCTACACCTTC.